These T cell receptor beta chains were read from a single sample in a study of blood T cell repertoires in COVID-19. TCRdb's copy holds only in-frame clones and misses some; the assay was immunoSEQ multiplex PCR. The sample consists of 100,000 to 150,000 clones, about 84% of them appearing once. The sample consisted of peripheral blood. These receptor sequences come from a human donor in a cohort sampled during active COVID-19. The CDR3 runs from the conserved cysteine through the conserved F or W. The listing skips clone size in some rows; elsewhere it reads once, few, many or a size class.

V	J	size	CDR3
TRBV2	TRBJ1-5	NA	CASSEDGQPQHF
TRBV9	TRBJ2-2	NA	CASSVGVAGMVGELFF
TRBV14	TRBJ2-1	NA	CASSQASGLQQFF
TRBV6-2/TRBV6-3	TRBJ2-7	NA	CASSYGGAPPYEQYF
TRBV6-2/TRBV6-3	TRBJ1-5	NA	CASSYSGALSNQPQHF
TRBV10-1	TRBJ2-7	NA	CASSESGAYEQYF
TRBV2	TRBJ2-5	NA	CASRETGARETQYF
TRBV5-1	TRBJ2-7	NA	CASSRNSGGGGEQYF
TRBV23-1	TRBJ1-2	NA	CASSQSDKGGERYGYTF
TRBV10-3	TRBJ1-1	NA	CAIRTGTSTEAFF
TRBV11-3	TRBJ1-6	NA	CASSLAVSSPLHF
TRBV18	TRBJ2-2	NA	CASSPVIAGMTGELFF
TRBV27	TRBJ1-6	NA	CASWGGDRNSPLHF
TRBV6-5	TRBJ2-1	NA	CASSLGVASSYNEQFF
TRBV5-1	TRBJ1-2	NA	CASSLDREDGYTF
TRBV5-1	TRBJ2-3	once	CASSLGVAASTDTQYF
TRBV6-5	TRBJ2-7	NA	CASRSTGEFNYEQYF
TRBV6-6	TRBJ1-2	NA	CASSSPRQGDYGYTF
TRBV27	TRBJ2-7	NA	CASSPTGVPSYEQYF
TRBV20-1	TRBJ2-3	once	CSASRREGRNTDTQYF
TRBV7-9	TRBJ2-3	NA	CASSRGVPGGDTQYF
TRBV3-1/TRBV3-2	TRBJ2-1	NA	CASSPWGLHNEQFF
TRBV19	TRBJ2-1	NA	CASSIVLADNEQFF
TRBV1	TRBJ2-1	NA	CTSSQPPGGPFDNEQFF
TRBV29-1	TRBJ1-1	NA	CSVAPVAEAFF
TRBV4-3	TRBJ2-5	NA	CASSQDRFGGETQYF
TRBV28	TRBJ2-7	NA	CAISTWDRLISYEQYF
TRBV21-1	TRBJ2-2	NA	CASTVTDSRNTGELFF
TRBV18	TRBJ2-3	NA	CASSLLAGVDTDTQYF
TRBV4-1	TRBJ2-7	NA	CASSQGGGAASSGEQYF
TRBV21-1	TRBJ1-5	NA	CASSHRQPHGNQPQHF
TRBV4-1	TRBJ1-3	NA	CASSQERTGPQGNTIYF
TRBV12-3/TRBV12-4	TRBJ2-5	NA	CASSFRGSETQYF
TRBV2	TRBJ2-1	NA	CASSDGQGIYNEQFF
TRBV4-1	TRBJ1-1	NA	CASSQVGLNTEAFF
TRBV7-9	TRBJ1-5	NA	CASSPGTELDQPQHF
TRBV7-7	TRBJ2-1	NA	CASSLDRKTYNEQFF